Following are 14 T cell receptor beta chains from one sample sequenced in a study of T cell responses to AZD1222 COVID-19 vaccine. Only in-frame clones appear in the TCRdb table, and some are missing; sequencing was by immunoSEQ multiplex PCR. This table has over 100,000 clones, about 88% appearing once. The sequencing used peripheral blood, collected on day 0 of AZD1222 vaccination. These receptors were collected from an adult in good health.

The chain employs TRBV12-5 and TRBJ1-2, with a tentative D call TRBD1 (5 bases). V was trimmed by 1 base and J by 4 bases, leaving 25 bases between them. Germline V gene sequence: CDR1 LGHNT, CDR2 FRNRAP. The CDR3 contains 19 residues. CDR3 DNA: TGTGCTAGTGGTTTGGGGGGGGTTCCAGCCAGCCAACTACCCTATGGCTACACCTTC. Residues: CASGLGGVPASQLPYGYTF. The entire variable domain, with the rest obtained from reference TRBV12-5 and TRBJ1-2, is as follows: DARVTQTPRHKVTEMGQEVTMRCQPILGHNTVFWYRQTMMQGLELLAYFRNRAPLDDSGMPKDRFSAEMPDATLATLKIQPSEPRDSAVYFCASGLGGVPASQLPYGYTFGSGTRLTVV.

V gene TRBV4-2 combines with J gene TRBJ2-1; D uncertain. The germline gives CDR1 LGHNA, CDR2 YNFKEQ. V lost 4 bases to trimming and J lost 8 bases, with 9 bases between them. CDR3 length: 12 amino acids. This CDR3 is CASSLRLHEQFF. The DNA of the CDR3 is TGTGCCAGCAGCCTCCGACTCCATGAGCAGTTCTTC.

This chain joins TRBV19 and TRBJ2-1, with 7 positions matching TRBD2. V lost 7 bases to trimming and J lost 12 bases; unmatched junction nucleotides: 12. There are 13 residues in the CDR3. CDR1 is LNHDA and CDR2 is SQIVND in the germline V gene (reference sequence). Written as DNA, the CDR3 is TGTGCCAGTACCCCCCTGGGAGGGGACCCGCAGTTCTTC. Translating gives CASTPLGGDPQFF.

This clone was counted once. The rearrangement uses TRBV7-9 and TRBJ2-5, with 9 bases identical to TRBD1. Trimming removed 5 bases from V and 2 bases from J; junction bases left unmatched: 6. The CDR3 consists of 15 residues. The germline CDR1 and CDR2 sequences are SEHNR and FQNEAQ (reference sequence). The CDR3 DNA is TGTGCCAGCAGCCACGACAGGGGGAGTCAAGAGACCCAGTACTTC. Its translation: CASSHDRGSQETQYF.

This sequence joins TRBV29-1 and TRBJ2-1; 13 bases align to TRBD2. Germline assignment: CDR1 SQVTM and CDR2 ANQGSEA. The V and J ends lost 0 bases and 2 bases, in that order; junction bases with no gene match: 4. The CDR3 extends over 17 amino acids. CDR3 sequence (DNA): TGCAGCGTTGAAGATTCACTAGCGGGAGGGACCTACAATGAGCAGTTCTTC. Protein sequence: CSVEDSLAGGTYNEQFF.

This clone was picked up a small number of times. CDR3 in DNA: TGTGCCAGCAGTGAAGGCGGCAATGAGCAGTTCTTC. Amino acid sequence: CASSEGGNEQFF. The chain links TRBV2 to TRBJ2-1; D is uncertain. V was shortened by 1 base and J by 6 bases, with 4 bases between the two germline ends. Germline lookup yields CDR1 SNHLY and CDR2 FYNNEI. The CDR3 runs to 12 residues. The variable domain in full, completed from reference TRBV2 and TRBJ2-1, reads EPEVTQTPSHQVTQMGQEVILRCVPISNHLYFYWYRQILGQKVEFLVSFYNNEISEKSEIFDDQFSVERPDGSNFTLKIRSTKLEDSAMYFCASSEGGNEQFFGPGTRLTVL.

This clone came up once. This rearrangement joins TRBV18 to TRBJ1-6; D remains ambiguous. Trimming removed 2 bases from V and 10 bases from J, with 15 bases in between. Germline V gene lookup returns CDR1 KGHSH and CDR2 LQKENI. The CDR3 has 15 amino acids. CDR3 region: CASSPGGVFGSPLHF. The CDR3 DNA sequence: TGTGCCAGCTCACCAGGTGGGGTATTCGGGTCACCCCTCCACTTT.

The chain links TRBV30 to TRBJ1-1; D is uncertain. Germline V gene sequence: CDR1 GTSNPN, CDR2 SVGIG (reference sequence). The CDR3 has 13 residues. V gave up 5 bases and J gave up 3 bases, with 13 bases separating them. The CDR3 DNA reads as TGTGCCTGGGGGCTGGGATGGGACACTGAAGCTTTCTTT. The encoded protein is CAWGLGWDTEAFF.

The CDR3 protein is CASSFLGIDTGELFF. Written as DNA, the CDR3 is TGTGCCAGCAGCTTCCTAGGAATCGACACCGGGGAGCTGTTTTTT. This rearrangement joins TRBV5-5 to TRBJ2-2; no reliable D call. The length of the CDR3 is 15 residues. Trimming removed 2 bases from V and 3 bases from J, with 11 bases in between. The V gene's germline CDR1 is SGHKS and CDR2 YYEKEE (reference sequence).

The J gene is TRBJ1-2, the V gene TRBV14; D gene unclear. The CDR3 sequence is 13 residues long. V lost 0 bases, J lost 11 bases, and 13 bases lay in between. CDR1 is SGHDN and CDR2 is FVKESK in the germline V gene. The CDR3 DNA reads TGTGCCAGCAGCCAAGATCTTGAGAGCGGGTACACCTTC. This encodes CASSQDLESGYTF.

This clone has only a few counts. The V call is TRBV7-2, the J call TRBJ1-2; possible D gene TRBD1, 6 bases. Germline V gene data show CDR1 as SGHTA and CDR2 as FQGNSA. The CDR3 is 15 amino acids. The V gene lost 5 bases and the J gene lost 8 bases, with 21 bases spanning the gap. DNA of the CDR3: TGTGCCAGCAGCACCAGAGGTCGGGGGCTGAGGGGCTACACCTTC. Its translation: CASSTRGRGLRGYTF.

The chain combines TRBV3-1 (or the pseudogene TRBV3-2) with TRBJ1-2, with 10 bases matching TRBD1. CDR3 size: 17 residues. Germline CDR1 is LGHDT and CDR2 is YNNKEL (reference sequence). The V segment lost 3 bases and the J segment 1 base; nucleotides outside the gene matches: 8. The CDR3: CASSHEDRGGFNYGYTF. As DNA, the CDR3 is TGTGCCAGCAGCCACGAGGACAGGGGGGGATTTAACTATGGCTACACCTTC.

The rearrangement links TRBV24-1 to TRBJ1-1, with 8 bases lining up with TRBD1. J gave up 11 bases and V 9 bases, and 13 bases lay outside the gene matches. The CDR3 contains 13 residues. Germline CDR1 reads KGHDR; CDR2 reads SFDVKD. The CDR3 is CATRGTGLNRAFF. The CDR3 region has the DNA TGTGCCACCCGTGGGACAGGTCTTAACAGGGCTTTCTTT.

The rearrangement joins TRBV27 to TRBJ1-5, with D unclear. V gave up 4 bases and J gave up 2 bases, with 9 bases separating them. This CDR3 comprises 14 residues. CDR1 is MNHEY and CDR2 is SMNVEV in the germline V gene (reference sequence). The CDR3 sequence: CASSSQVGNQPQHF. The CDR3 DNA reads as TGTGCCAGCAGTTCCCAGGTCGGCAATCAGCCCCAGCATTTT.